The 20 T cell receptor beta chains below come from one sample, sequenced in a study of CD8 T cells in Susac syndrome. With random hexamers, 0.5 to 1 ug RNA was reverse transcribed. Via MiXCR, TCRdb re-called the immunoSEQ multiplex PCR reads, giving one row per CDR3 protein. The repertoire holds 80,000 to 90,000 distinct CDR3 sequences, with more than 85% as singletons. Sample: CD8+ T cells from PBMCs. The receptors here all came from a human donor with Susac syndrome.

The chain is built from TRBV27 and TRBJ2-1; TRBD1 or TRBD2 may be the D gene (5 bases each). CDR1 and CDR2 (germline): MNHEY, SMNVEV (reference sequence). The germline V and J ends were trimmed by 0 bases and 4 bases, with 10 bases remaining between them. This CDR3 spans 15 amino acids. The CDR3 DNA reads as TGTGCCAGCAGTTTATCCGGGGCAGAGTACAATGAGCAGTTCTTC. It translates to CASSLSGAEYNEQFF.

J is TRBJ2-5 and V is TRBV6-1, with D possibly TRBD2 on 5 matching bases. CDR3 length: 16 amino acids. V shed 3 bases and J shed 2 bases, with 16 bases lying between them. Germline loops: CDR1 MNHNS, CDR2 SASEGT. This CDR3 reads CASSDSRRTHQETQYF. CDR3 bases: TGTGCCAGCAGTGATTCCCGGAGGACCCATCAAGAGACCCAGTACTTC.

The rearrangement uses TRBV29-1 and TRBJ1-2, with 10 bases identical to TRBD1. Germline lookup yields CDR1 SQVTM and CDR2 ANQGSEA. The CDR3 runs 12 residues. J lost 8 bases, V lost 6 bases, and 6 bases had no gene match. The CDR3 sequence is CSVPTGGKGYTF. Here the CDR3 DNA reads TGCAGCGTCCCGACAGGGGGCAAGGGCTACACCTTC.

The chain combines TRBV5-1 with TRBJ2-6, with D tentatively TRBD1 (5 bases). The germline V gene encodes CDR1 SGHRS and CDR2 YFSETQ. This CDR3 region has 19 residues. The ends were cut back, 0 bases at V and 0 bases at J, with 16 bases in the middle. The CDR3 bases are TGCGCCAGCAGCTTGGTAGCTCAGGGATTATTCTCTGGGGCCAACGTCCTGACTTTC. Protein: CASSLVAQGLFSGANVLTF.

The chain employs TRBV11-2 and TRBJ2-3; D gene uncertain. The CDR3 sequence is 14 residues long. Trimming stripped 4 bases from V and 1 base from J, with 9 bases between. CDR1 is SGHAT and CDR2 is FQNNGV in the germline V gene. The CDR3 loop reads CASSYQAGTDTQYF. As DNA, the CDR3 is TGTGCCAGCAGCTATCAGGCTGGCACAGATACGCAGTATTTT. Drawing the rest from reference TRBV11-2 and TRBJ2-3, the complete variable domain is EAGVAQSPRYKIIEKRQSVAFWCNPISGHATLYWYQQILGQGPKLLIQFQNNGVVDDSQLPKDRFSAERLKGVDSTLKIQPAKLEDSAVYLCASSYQAGTDTQYFGPGTRLTVL.

V is TRBV15 and J is TRBJ1-2, with D perhaps matching TRBD1 (5 bases). V gave up 1 base and J gave up 2 bases, with 11 bases separating them. Germline assignment: CDR1 LNHNV and CDR2 YYDKDF (reference sequence). This CDR3 is built from 15 residues. The CDR3 protein is CATSRGAGSNYGYTF. Written as DNA, the CDR3 is TGTGCCACCAGCAGAGGAGCAGGGTCCAACTATGGCTACACCTTC.

J is TRBJ2-1 and V is TRBV20-1, with 7 bases that match TRBD2. Germline V gene data show CDR1 as DFQATT and CDR2 as SNEGSKA (reference sequence). Trimming took 0 bases from V and 5 from J; bases not matched to a gene: 4. CDR3 size: 14 residues. CDR3 nucleotides: TGCAGTGCTAGAGAGCGGGAGTGGCACAATGAGCAGTTCTTC. Protein product: CSAREREWHNEQFF.

CDR3 nucleotide sequence: TGCGCCAGCAGCGGAGACTACGACACAGATACGCAGTATTTT. Translation gives CASSGDYDTDTQYF. The chain joins TRBV4-1 to TRBJ2-3; weak D call: TRBD2 (5 bases). V was shortened by 5 bases and J by 2 bases, with 11 bases between the two germline ends. The V gene's germline CDR1 is MGHRA and CDR2 YSYEKL. The CDR3 length is 14 residues.

V usage is TRBV9 and J usage is TRBJ2-1; TRBD1 agrees at 7 bases. The CDR3 covers 14 residues. Germline CDR1 SGDLS, CDR2 YYNGEE. The trim removed 4 bases at V and 8 bases at J, leaving 9 bases unmatched. The CDR3 DNA sequence: TGTGCCAGCAGCCCAGGGGGAGAAGTCGATGAGCAGTTCTTC. Its translation: CASSPGGEVDEQFF.

V and J are TRBV2 and TRBJ2-7; 8 bases map to TRBD2. The J segment lost 9 bases and the V segment lost 1 base, leaving 11 bases of the junction unmatched. The CDR3 length is 15 residues. From germline, CDR1 is SNHLY and CDR2 FYNNEI. CDR3 bases: TGTGCCAGCAGTGAAGACACGGGAGGGGGTGAGCGGCAGTACTTC. Translation: CASSEDTGGGERQYF.

The J gene is TRBJ2-1, the V gene TRBV27; D is unresolved. In germline, CDR1 is MNHEY, CDR2 SMNVEV (reference sequence). Trimming stripped 4 bases from V and 4 bases from J, with 8 bases between. This CDR3 is built from 13 residues. CDR3 loop: CASSSYVYNEQFF. For the CDR3, the DNA is TGTGCCAGCAGTTCGTACGTGTACAATGAGCAGTTCTTC.

This chain uses TRBV4-1 with TRBJ2-3; possibly TRBD1 for D (6 bases). Germline loops: CDR1 MGHRA, CDR2 YSYEKL. With 3 bases removed from V and 0 bases from J, the gap between germline ends came to 16 bases. The CDR3 is 17 amino acids. CDR3 protein: CASSQDETGSSTDTQYF. The CDR3 bases are TGCGCCAGCAGCCAGGACGAGACAGGCTCTAGCACAGATACGCAGTATTTT.

The chain is built from TRBV19 and TRBJ2-3; D not certain. CDR3 size: 13 residues. V was clipped by 3 bases and J by 6 bases, with 10 bases between them. Germline V gene data show CDR1 as LNHDA and CDR2 as SQIVND (reference sequence). This chain's CDR3 is CASSISNPDTQYF. CDR3 coding DNA: TGTGCCAGTAGTATCAGTAACCCGGATACGCAGTATTTT.

This chain uses TRBV29-1 with TRBJ1-3; D call uncertain. V dropped 0 bases and J dropped 4 bases, with 13 bases sitting between them. CDR1 and CDR2 (germline): SQVTM, ANQGSEA. This CDR3 has 15 residues. CDR3 nucleotides: TGCAGCGTTGAAGAAGCGTCGCGGGCGGGAAACACCATATATTTT. It encodes CSVEEASRAGNTIYF.

This chain links TRBV11-2 with TRBJ2-2; the match to TRBD2 covers 10 bases. CDR3 size: 15 residues. With V trimmed by 2 bases and J by 5 bases, 2 bases remained unmatched. CDR1 is SGHAT and CDR2 is FQNNGV in the germline V gene. For the CDR3, the DNA is TGTGCCAGCAGCTTAACTAGCGGGGAGACCGGGGAGCTGTTTTTT. Amino acids: CASSLTSGETGELFF.

This chain uses TRBV30 with TRBJ2-3; D unclear. The CDR3 has 14 amino acids. V lost 1 base to trimming and J lost 0 bases, with 8 bases between them. CDR1 is GTSNPN and CDR2 is SVGIG in the germline V gene (reference sequence). The CDR3 protein is CAWSGAASTDTQYF. The DNA for the CDR3 is TGTGCCTGGAGTGGGGCGGCTAGCACAGATACGCAGTATTTT.

This CDR3 is CASRFGPVGPQHF. CDR3 coding DNA: TGTGCCAGCAGGTTCGGACCGGTTGGGCCCCAGCATTTT. This sequence joins TRBV7-9 and TRBJ1-5; no clear D. Per the germline V gene, CDR1 is SEHNR and CDR2 is FQNEAQ (reference sequence). This CDR3 is 13 amino acids long. The V end lost 6 bases, the J end lost 9 bases, and 15 bases lay between the germline ends.

The J gene is TRBJ2-3, the V gene TRBV9, with 7 bases identical to TRBD2. With V trimmed by 6 bases and J by 0 bases, 7 bases remained unmatched. The germline V gene encodes CDR1 SGDLS and CDR2 YYNGEE. The CDR3 is 15 amino acids. The CDR3 region is CASNGAGTSTDTQYF. In DNA, the CDR3 is TGTGCCAGCAACGGAGCGGGAACTAGCACAGATACGCAGTATTTT.

CDR3 bases: TGCAGCGTACCAACAGCCTCTGGGGCCAACGTCCTGACTTTC. This encodes CSVPTASGANVLTF. This chain connects TRBV29-1 to TRBJ2-6, with D hard to call. Trimming cost V 6 bases and J 0 bases, with 9 bases left between them. The CDR3 is 14 residues long. The V gene's germline CDR1 is SQVTM and CDR2 ANQGSEA.

V usage is TRBV28 and J usage is TRBJ2-2; 8 bases line up with TRBD1. Per the germline V gene, CDR1 is MDHEN and CDR2 is SYDVKM. Trimming removed 2 bases from V and 5 bases from J; junction bases left unmatched: 7. This CDR3 is built from 16 residues. CDR3 loop: CASSLITGGWTGELFF. Written as DNA, the CDR3 is TGTGCCAGCAGTTTAATTACAGGGGGATGGACCGGGGAGCTGTTTTTT.